This TCR beta chain was sequenced for a study of regulatory T cells in long-lasting Graves disease. Study summary: Antithyroid drug exposure in newly diagnosed Graves' patients had lasted under 3 months. Notes on the study in general: Analysis covered peripheral blood alone, not thyroid tissue.

This clonotype was detected many times. Its antigen is not known. Time point noted: newly diagnosed GD, antithyroid drugs for less than 3 months. From RNA extracted from PBMCs, the TCR library was made. This CDR3 is 15 amino acids long. The V end was cut by 7 bases, the J end by 8 bases, with 20 bases between. Both iRepertoire HTBI primers and Arm-PCR of CDR3 regions were used to build the TCR beta libraries. TCRdb re-derived calls from the multiplex PCR reads in MiXCR, one entry per CDR3 protein. The repertoire holds under 500,000 distinct CDR3 sequences, approximately 16% seen once, with roughly 10% in the top ten. These data were also reused for a study on T cells in Graves' hyperthyroidism and ophthalmopathy. As that study records: The study used the HTBI primer set for a first-round RT-PCR of the TCR CDR3. Researchers found most expanded thyroid clonotypes above 0.001 in blood as well.

V gene TRBV12-3 or TRBV12-4 combines with J gene TRBJ2-2; D possibly corresponds to TRBD1 (5 bases). This TCR was sampled from a woman younger than 45 with Graves disease. Here the sequenced sample was peripheral blood mononuclear cells (PBMCs), taken at new diagnosis, from a patient treated with antithyroid drugs. The CDR3 reads CASTPGHNQNGELFF. CDR3 coding DNA: TGTGCCAGCACCCCTGGACACAACCAGAATGGGGAGCTGTTTTTT.